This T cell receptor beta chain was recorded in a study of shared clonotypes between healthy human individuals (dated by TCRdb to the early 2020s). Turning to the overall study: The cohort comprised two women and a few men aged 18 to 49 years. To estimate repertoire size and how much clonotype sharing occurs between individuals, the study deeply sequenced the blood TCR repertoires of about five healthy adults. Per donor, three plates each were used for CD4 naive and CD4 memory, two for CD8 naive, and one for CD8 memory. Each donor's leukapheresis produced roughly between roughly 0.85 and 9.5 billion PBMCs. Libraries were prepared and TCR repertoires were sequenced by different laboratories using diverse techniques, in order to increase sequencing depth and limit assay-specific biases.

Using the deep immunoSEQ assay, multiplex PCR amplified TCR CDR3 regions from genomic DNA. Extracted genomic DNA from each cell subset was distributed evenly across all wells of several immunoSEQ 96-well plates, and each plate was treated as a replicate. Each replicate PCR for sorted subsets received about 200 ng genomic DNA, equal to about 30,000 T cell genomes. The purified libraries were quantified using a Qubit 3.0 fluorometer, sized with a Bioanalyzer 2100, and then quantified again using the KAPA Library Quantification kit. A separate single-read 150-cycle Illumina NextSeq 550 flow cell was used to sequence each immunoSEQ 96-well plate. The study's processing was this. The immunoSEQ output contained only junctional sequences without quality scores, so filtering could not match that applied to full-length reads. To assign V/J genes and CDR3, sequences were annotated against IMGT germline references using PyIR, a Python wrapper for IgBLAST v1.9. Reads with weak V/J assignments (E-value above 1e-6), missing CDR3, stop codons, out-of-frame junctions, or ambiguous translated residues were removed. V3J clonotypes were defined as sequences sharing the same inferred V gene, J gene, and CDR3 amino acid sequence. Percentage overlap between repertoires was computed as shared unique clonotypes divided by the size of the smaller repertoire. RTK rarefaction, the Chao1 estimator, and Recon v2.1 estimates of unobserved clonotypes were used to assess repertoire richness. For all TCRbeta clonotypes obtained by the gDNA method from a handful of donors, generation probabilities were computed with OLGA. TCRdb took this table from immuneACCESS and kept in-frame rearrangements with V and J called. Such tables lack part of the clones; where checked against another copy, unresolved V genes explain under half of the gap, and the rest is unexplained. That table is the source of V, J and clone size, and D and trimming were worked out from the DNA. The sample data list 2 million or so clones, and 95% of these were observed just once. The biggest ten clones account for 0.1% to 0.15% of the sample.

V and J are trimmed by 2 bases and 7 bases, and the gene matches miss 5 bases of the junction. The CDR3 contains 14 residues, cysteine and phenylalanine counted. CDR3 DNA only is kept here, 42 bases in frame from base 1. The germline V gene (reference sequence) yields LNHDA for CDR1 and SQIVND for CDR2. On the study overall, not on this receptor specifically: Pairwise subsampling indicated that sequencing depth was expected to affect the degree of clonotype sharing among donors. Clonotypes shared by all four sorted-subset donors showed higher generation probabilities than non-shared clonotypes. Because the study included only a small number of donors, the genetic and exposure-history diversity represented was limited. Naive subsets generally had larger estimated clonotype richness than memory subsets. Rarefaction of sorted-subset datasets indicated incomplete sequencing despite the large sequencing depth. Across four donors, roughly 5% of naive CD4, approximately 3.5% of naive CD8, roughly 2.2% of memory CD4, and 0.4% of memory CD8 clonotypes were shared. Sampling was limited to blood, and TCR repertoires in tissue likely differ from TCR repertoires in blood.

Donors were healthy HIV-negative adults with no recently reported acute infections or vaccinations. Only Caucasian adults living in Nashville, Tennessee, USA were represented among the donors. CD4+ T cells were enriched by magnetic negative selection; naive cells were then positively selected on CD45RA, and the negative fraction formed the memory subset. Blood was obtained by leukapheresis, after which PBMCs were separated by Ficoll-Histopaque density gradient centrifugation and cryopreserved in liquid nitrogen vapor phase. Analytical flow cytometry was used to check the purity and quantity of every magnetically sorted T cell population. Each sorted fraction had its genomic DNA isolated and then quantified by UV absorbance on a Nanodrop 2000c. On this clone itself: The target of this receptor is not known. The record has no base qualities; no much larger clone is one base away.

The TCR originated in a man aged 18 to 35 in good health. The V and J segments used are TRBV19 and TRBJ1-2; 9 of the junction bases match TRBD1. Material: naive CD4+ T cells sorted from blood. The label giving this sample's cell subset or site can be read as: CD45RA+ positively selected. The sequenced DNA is TGTGCCAGTAGTATAAGGGGACAGGGACTTGGCTACACCTTC. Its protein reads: CASSIRGQGLGYTF.